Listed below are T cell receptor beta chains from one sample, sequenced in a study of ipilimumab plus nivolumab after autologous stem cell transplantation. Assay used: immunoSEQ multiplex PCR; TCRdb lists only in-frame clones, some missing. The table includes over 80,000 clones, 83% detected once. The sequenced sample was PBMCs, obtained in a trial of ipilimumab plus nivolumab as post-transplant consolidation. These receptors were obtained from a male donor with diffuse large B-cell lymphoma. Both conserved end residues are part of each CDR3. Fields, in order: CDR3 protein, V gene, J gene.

CDR3aa: CASSLLPEGGGGHEQFF; v_gene: TRBV4-2; j_gene: TRBJ2-1
CDR3aa: CASSLTGGGASYEQYF; v_gene: TRBV5-1; j_gene: TRBJ2-7
CDR3aa: CAWSFSAQETQYF; v_gene: TRBV30; j_gene: TRBJ2-5
CDR3aa: CASSAHKVASPLHF; v_gene: TRBV6-1; j_gene: TRBJ1-6
CDR3aa: CSVEGGPRSPGEQFF; v_gene: TRBV29-1; j_gene: TRBJ2-1
CDR3aa: CASSKSGVIEEQFF; v_gene: TRBV2; j_gene: TRBJ2-1
CDR3aa: CASSFSLVNTEAFF; v_gene: TRBV19; j_gene: TRBJ1-1
CDR3aa: CASLRGKTGELFF; v_gene: TRBV7-9; j_gene: TRBJ2-2
CDR3aa: CAISESSMNYGYTF; v_gene: TRBV10-3; j_gene: TRBJ1-2
CDR3aa: CASSINRVGEKLFF; v_gene: TRBV19; j_gene: TRBJ1-4
CDR3aa: CASSRTSGGDTQYF; v_gene: TRBV9; j_gene: TRBJ2-3
CDR3aa: CASSLTSGYEQYF; v_gene: TRBV5-1; j_gene: TRBJ2-7
CDR3aa: CASRHLRERATEAFF; v_gene: TRBV6-5; j_gene: TRBJ1-1
CDR3aa: CAWSMRVGELFF; v_gene: TRBV30; j_gene: TRBJ2-2
CDR3aa: CASSQDRGKGDSRETQYF; v_gene: TRBV14; j_gene: TRBJ2-5
CDR3aa: CAISESTLDTTSRDYGYTF; v_gene: TRBV10-3; j_gene: TRBJ1-2
CDR3aa: CASKSGETQYF; v_gene: TRBV2; j_gene: TRBJ2-5
CDR3aa: CASSFGGSREKQYF; v_gene: TRBV27; j_gene: TRBJ2-7
CDR3aa: CSAISGGGYEQYF; v_gene: TRBV29-1; j_gene: TRBJ2-7
CDR3aa: CASSPETSGGGTDTQYF; v_gene: TRBV5-4; j_gene: TRBJ2-3
CDR3aa: CASRRRLAGGPVSKNIQYF; v_gene: TRBV2; j_gene: TRBJ2-4
CDR3aa: CASSIGRGRGEQYF; v_gene: TRBV21-1; j_gene: -